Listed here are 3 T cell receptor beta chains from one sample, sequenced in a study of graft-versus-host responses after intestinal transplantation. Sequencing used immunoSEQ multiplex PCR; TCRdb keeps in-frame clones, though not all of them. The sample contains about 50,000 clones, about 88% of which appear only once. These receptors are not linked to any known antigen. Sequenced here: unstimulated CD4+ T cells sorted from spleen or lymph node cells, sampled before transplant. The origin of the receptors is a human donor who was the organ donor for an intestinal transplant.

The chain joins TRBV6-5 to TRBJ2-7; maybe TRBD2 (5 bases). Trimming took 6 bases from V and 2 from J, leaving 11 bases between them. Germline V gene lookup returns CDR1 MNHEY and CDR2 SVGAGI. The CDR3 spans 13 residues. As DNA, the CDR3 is TGTGCCAGCAGGAAGGGAGTAACCTACGAGCAGTACTTC. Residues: CASRKGVTYEQYF.

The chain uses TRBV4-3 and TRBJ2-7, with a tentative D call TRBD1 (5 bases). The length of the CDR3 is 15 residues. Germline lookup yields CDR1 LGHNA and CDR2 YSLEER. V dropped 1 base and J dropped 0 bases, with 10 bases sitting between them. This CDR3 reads CASSQGTGDSYEQYF. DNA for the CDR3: TGCGCCAGCAGCCAAGGTACAGGAGACTCCTACGAGCAGTACTTC.

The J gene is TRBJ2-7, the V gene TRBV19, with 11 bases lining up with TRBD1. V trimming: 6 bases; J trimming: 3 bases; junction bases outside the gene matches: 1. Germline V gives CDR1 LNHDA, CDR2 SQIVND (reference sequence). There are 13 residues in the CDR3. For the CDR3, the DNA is TGTGCCAGTAGGGGGACAGGGGGCTACGAGCAGTACTTC. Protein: CASRGTGGYEQYF.